The next 19 T cell receptor beta chains were all read from a single sample in a study of blood T cell repertoires in COVID-19. The assay was immunoSEQ multiplex PCR, and TCRdb's table has in-frame clones only and misses some. The table lists 140,000 or so clones, 85% of them singletons. The specimen was PBMCs or T cells enriched from blood (not recorded which). The receptors come from a woman in her thirties or forties who had recovered from COVID-19.

The V call is TRBV3-1 (or the pseudogene TRBV3-2), the J call TRBJ1-1; D is perhaps TRBD1 (5 bases). CDR3 length: 15 residues. The V and J ends lost 2 bases and 0 bases respectively, with 10 bases between them. Germline CDR1 and CDR2: LGHDT and YNNKEL (reference sequence). The CDR3 region has the DNA TGTGCCAGCAGCCAAAGACAGAGCCTGAACACTGAAGCTTTCTTT. Encoded protein: CASSQRQSLNTEAFF.

A single count supports this clone. V and J are TRBV2 and TRBJ2-1; tentative D call: TRBD2 (6 bases). The CDR3 has 15 residues. Germline assignment: CDR1 SNHLY and CDR2 FYNNEI. The germline V and J ends were trimmed by 6 bases and 4 bases, with 16 bases remaining between them. This chain's CDR3 is CASSLRRGKYNEQFF. Here the CDR3 DNA reads TGTGCCAGCAGCCTCAGGAGGGGAAAATACAATGAGCAGTTCTTC.

V usage is TRBV4-1 and J usage is TRBJ2-7; D perhaps matches TRBD1 (6 bases). The CDR3 is 13 residues long. CDR1 MGHRA and CDR2 YSYEKL come from the germline V gene. The V gene lost 7 bases and the J gene lost 3 bases, with 13 bases spanning the gap. CDR3 sequence (DNA): TGCGCCAGCAAATCAACAGGGCGCTACGAGCAGTACTTC. This codes for CASKSTGRYEQYF.

The chain links TRBV7-9 to TRBJ2-7, with a weak D call TRBD1 (6 bases). From germline, CDR1 is SEHNR and CDR2 FQNEAQ (reference sequence). Trimming left V 5 bases short and J 2 bases short, with 16 bases between. The CDR3 has 15 amino acids. The CDR3, as DNA: TGTGCCAGCAGCCAGTGGACAGACGGCACCTACGAGCAGTACTTC. Amino acids: CASSQWTDGTYEQYF. The variable domain in full, with the rest retrieved from reference TRBV7-9 and TRBJ2-7, is DTGVSQNPRHKITKRGQNVTFRCDPISEHNRLYWYRQTLGQGPEFLTYFQNEAQLEKSRLLSDRFSAERPKGSFSTLEIQRTEQGDSAMYLCASSQWTDGTYEQYFGPGTRLTVT.

The J gene is TRBJ1-1, the V gene TRBV10-3; maybe TRBD1 (5 bases). Germline V gene sequence: CDR1 ENHRY, CDR2 SYGVKD. Trimming took off 11 bases at V and 0 bases at J, with 10 bases between the two ends. CDR3 length: 12 amino acids. The CDR3 loop reads CASSGMNTEAFF. The CDR3 DNA reads TGTGCCTCCTCAGGGATGAACACTGAAGCTTTCTTT.

In its sample, this clone was seen once. The CDR3 is CSVWTGGNTGELFF. For the CDR3, the DNA is TGCAGCGTCTGGACAGGGGGCAACACCGGGGAGCTGTTTTTT. V usage is TRBV29-1 and J usage is TRBJ2-2; TRBD1 matches 11 bases. V gave up 6 bases and J gave up 2 bases; unmatched junction bases: 2. Germline CDR1 and CDR2: SQVTM and ANQGSEA. The CDR3 loop spans 14 amino acids.

The gene calls are TRBV12-3 or TRBV12-4 and TRBJ2-7, with 8 bases lining up with TRBD2. CDR3 length: 13 residues. The ends lost 7 bases at V and 5 bases at J; junction bases unmatched: 7. DNA for the CDR3: TGTGCCAGCACCGGGACTAGTGTGAACGAGCAGTACTTC. Amino acid sequence: CASTGTSVNEQYF.

J is TRBJ2-6 and V is TRBV7-8; TRBD2 matches 12 bases. Trimming removed 5 bases from V and 2 bases from J; junction bases left unmatched: 7. From germline, CDR1 is SGHVS and CDR2 FQNEAQ. The CDR3 extends over 18 amino acids. The CDR3 region has the DNA TGTGCCAGCAGCCGACGGCCTAGCGGGAGGGCTGGGGCCAACGTCCTGACTTTC. This translates into CASSRRPSGRAGANVLTF.

This clone was counted a few times. Within the sample, other DNA sequences also encode this same CDR3. V and J are TRBV2 and TRBJ1-1; no firm D call. Trimming removed 3 bases at V and 1 base at J, with 9 bases between. This CDR3 has 14 residues. Per the germline V gene, CDR1 is SNHLY and CDR2 is FYNNEI. The CDR3 is CASSDWRENTEAFF. In DNA, the CDR3 is TGTGCCAGCAGTGACTGGCGGGAGAACACTGAAGCTTTCTTT.

This rearrangement joins TRBV6-4 to TRBJ2-7; 8 positions match TRBD1. The CDR3 spans 13 residues. Looked up from germline, CDR1 is MRHNA and CDR2 is SNTAGT. Losses at the gene ends were 6 bases for V and 5 bases for J; bases not matched to a gene: 6. The CDR3 region is CASRVGQGHEQYF. CDR3 sequence (DNA): TGTGCCAGCAGGGTTGGACAGGGCCACGAGCAGTACTTC.

The chain links TRBV30 to TRBJ1-1; TRBD1 matches at 8 bases. This CDR3 is 12 amino acids long. Losses at the gene ends were 1 base for V and 7 bases for J; bases not matched to a gene: 2. The germline CDR1 and CDR2 sequences are GTSNPN and SVGIG (reference sequence). The CDR3 spells CAWSEQGVEAFF. DNA of the CDR3: TGTGCCTGGAGTGAACAGGGGGTTGAAGCTTTCTTT.

The chain joins TRBV5-5 to TRBJ1-2, with D unclear. Germline assignment: CDR1 SGHKS and CDR2 YYEKEE (reference sequence). This CDR3 region has 15 residues. V lost 0 bases and J lost 4, with 13 bases in between. CDR3 sequence (DNA): TGTGCCAGCAGCTTGGATGTCGGATGGAGCTATGGCTACACCTTC. Its translation is CASSLDVGWSYGYTF.

The J gene is TRBJ1-2, the V gene TRBV30, with D hard to call. Trimming took off 1 base at V and 6 bases at J, with 18 bases between the two ends. The germline gives CDR1 GTSNPN, CDR2 SVGIG (reference sequence). The CDR3 covers 15 residues. DNA of the CDR3: TGTGCCTGGAGTGGCGGGAGAACTCCCCGAAATGGCTACACCTTC. It codes for CAWSGGRTPRNGYTF.

The gene calls are TRBV10-1 and TRBJ2-5, with a possible D match to TRBD2 (6 bases). V lost 6 bases, J lost 1 base, and 18 bases lay in between. CDR3 length: 16 residues. CDR1 is WNHNN, CDR2 SYGVQD, per germline (reference sequence). In DNA form, the CDR3 reads TGCGCCAGCAGGGGCCGGGAGCTTTTGGCCCAAGAGACCCAGTACTTC. The encoded protein is CASRGRELLAQETQYF.

This chain links TRBV6-4 with TRBJ2-4, with 15 nucleotides matching TRBD2. This CDR3 contains 16 residues. Per the germline V gene, CDR1 is MRHNA and CDR2 is SNTAGT. V was clipped by 6 bases and J by 4 bases; unmatched bases: 4. The CDR3 here is CASRRGLAGGKNIQYF. The CDR3 nucleotides read TGTGCCAGCAGGAGGGGACTAGCGGGAGGTAAAAACATTCAGTACTTC.

The chain combines TRBV29-1 with TRBJ2-7, with 7 bases lining up with TRBD1. V lost 2 bases, J lost 2 bases, and 9 bases stayed unmatched. CDR1 is SQVTM and CDR2 is ANQGSEA in the germline V gene. This CDR3 region has 15 residues. CDR3 in DNA: TGCAGCGTTGAACTAGTACAGGGGAACACCTACGAGCAGTACTTC. It codes for CSVELVQGNTYEQYF.

This chain connects TRBV11-3 to TRBJ2-3, with D unclear. There are 14 residues in the CDR3. In germline, CDR1 is SGHNT, CDR2 YENEEA. Trimming took 1 base from V and 0 from J, leaving 5 bases between them. The DNA for the CDR3 is TGTGCCAGCAGCTTAGGAGCGAGCACAGATACGCAGTATTTT. This sequence encodes CASSLGASTDTQYF.

V gene TRBV28 combines with J gene TRBJ2-7; no clear D gene. This CDR3 has 12 amino acids. Trimming cost V 1 base and J 1 base, with 2 bases left between them. CDR1 is MDHEN and CDR2 is SYDVKM in the germline V gene. The CDR3 DNA reads TGTGCCAGCAGTTTATCTTCCTACGAGCAGTACTTC. Translating it yields CASSLSSYEQYF.

This rearrangement joins TRBV19 to TRBJ2-3; perhaps TRBD1 as D (6 bases). CDR1 and CDR2 (germline): LNHDA, SQIVND (reference sequence). V lost 6 bases to trimming and J lost 6 bases, with 22 bases between them. The CDR3 has 16 residues. The CDR3 sequence is CASSPSMGAGSDTQYF. CDR3 coding DNA: TGTGCCAGTAGCCCGTCGATGGGGGCCGGATCTGATACGCAGTATTTT.